These 7 T cell receptor beta chains were sequenced from one sample in a study of OX40 agonist ivuxolimab in advanced cancers. TCRdb's copy holds only in-frame clones and misses some; the assay was immunoSEQ multiplex PCR. Of around 41,000 clones in the sample, about 85% are singletons; the top ten hold less than 3.5%. Sequenced material: CD4+ or CD8+ T cells sorted from blood, taken in a trial of the OX40 agonist ivuxolimab. The receptors come from an adult with an advanced solid tumor such as melanoma, head and neck, liver or kidney cancer.

The chain employs TRBV19 and TRBJ1-5; 9 bases fit TRBD1. CDR1 is LNHDA, CDR2 SQIVND, per germline (reference sequence). V dropped 4 bases and J dropped 11; count of bases not matched to a gene: 18. This CDR3 region has 17 residues. CDR3 sequence (DNA): TGTGCCAGTAGTACCCTCTCCGGGACAGGGTGGGGCCGGGCCCAGCATTTT. As protein: CASSTLSGTGWGRAQHF.

The gene calls are TRBV14 and TRBJ1-4; D call uncertain. The V gene lost 4 bases and the J gene lost 5 bases, with 14 bases spanning the gap. The CDR3 sequence is 15 residues long. The germline V gene has CDR1 SGHDN and CDR2 FVKESK. CDR3 nucleotides: TGTGCCAGCAGCCTTCAAGGGCTGGTGAATGAAAAACTGTTTTTT. Translation gives CASSLQGLVNEKLFF.

To note about this clone: This same CDR3 is encoded by further DNA sequences in the sample. The chain combines TRBV18 with TRBJ2-3; 7 bases fit TRBD2. This CDR3 spans 15 amino acids. With V trimmed by 0 bases and J by 4 bases, 4 bases remained unmatched. The germline gives CDR1 KGHSH, CDR2 LQKENI. The DNA for the CDR3 is TGTGCCAGCTCACCACCGGGGGGGACCGCAGATACGCAGTATTTT. Residues: CASSPPGGTADTQYF.

This clone was seen more than once but under ten times. The V gene is TRBV28, the J gene TRBJ1-5, with TRBD1 matching over 8 bases. The CDR3 has 16 residues. The junction had 7 bases not matched to a gene; V was cut back by 5 bases and J by 1 base. From germline, CDR1 is MDHEN and CDR2 SYDVKM. Written as DNA, the CDR3 is TGTGCCAGCAGTCACTCCGGACAGGGAAGCAATCAGCCCCAGCATTTT. Its translation is CASSHSGQGSNQPQHF. The complete variable domain, with remaining parts taken from reference TRBV28 and TRBJ1-5, reads DVKVTQSSRYLVKRTGEKVFLECVQDMDHENMFWYRQDPGLGLRLIYFSYDVKMKEKGDIPEGYSVSREKKERFSLILESASTNQTSMYLCASSHSGQGSNQPQHFGDGTRLSIL.

The chain recombines TRBV18 with TRBJ2-1, with 11 nucleotides matching TRBD2. The CDR3 length is 16 residues. Trimming removed 0 bases from V and 6 bases from J; junction bases left unmatched: 4. Germline V gives CDR1 KGHSH, CDR2 LQKENI. The CDR3 bases are TGTGCCAGCTCACCACCAGGCCTAGCGGGAGGCAATGAGCAGTTCTTC. Its protein is CASSPPGLAGGNEQFF. Based on the CDR3 plus reference TRBV18 and TRBJ2-1, the full variable domain is NAGVMQNPRHLVRRRGQEARLRCSPMKGHSHVYWYRQLPEEGLKFMVYLQKENIIDESGMPKERFSAEFPKEGPSILRIQQVVRGDSAAYFCASSPPGLAGGNEQFFGPGTRLTVL.

This chain joins TRBV29-1 and TRBJ1-2; maybe TRBD1 (6 bases). V lost 5 bases and J lost 1, with 11 bases in between. The CDR3 length is 13 residues. Looked up from germline, CDR1 is SQVTM and CDR2 is ANQGSEA. CDR3 region: CSVHEGGNYGYTF. The CDR3 nucleotides read TGCAGCGTTCATGAAGGGGGTAACTATGGCTACACCTTC. The full variable domain, with the rest looked up from reference TRBV29-1 and TRBJ1-2, is SAVISQKPSRDICQRGTSLTIQCQVDSQVTMMFWYRQQPGQSLTLIATANQGSEATYESGFVIDKFPISRPNLTFSTLTVSNMSPEDSSIYLCSVHEGGNYGYTFGSGTRLTVV.

The rearrangement links TRBV11-3 to TRBJ1-6; D might be TRBD1 (5 bases). Germline CDR1 and CDR2: SGHNT and YENEEA. The CDR3 length is 14 residues. The V end was cut by 5 bases, the J end by 0 bases, with 5 bases between. This CDR3 is CASSGGSYNSPLHF. DNA of the CDR3: TGTGCCAGCAGCGGGGGCTCCTATAATTCACCCCTCCACTTT.